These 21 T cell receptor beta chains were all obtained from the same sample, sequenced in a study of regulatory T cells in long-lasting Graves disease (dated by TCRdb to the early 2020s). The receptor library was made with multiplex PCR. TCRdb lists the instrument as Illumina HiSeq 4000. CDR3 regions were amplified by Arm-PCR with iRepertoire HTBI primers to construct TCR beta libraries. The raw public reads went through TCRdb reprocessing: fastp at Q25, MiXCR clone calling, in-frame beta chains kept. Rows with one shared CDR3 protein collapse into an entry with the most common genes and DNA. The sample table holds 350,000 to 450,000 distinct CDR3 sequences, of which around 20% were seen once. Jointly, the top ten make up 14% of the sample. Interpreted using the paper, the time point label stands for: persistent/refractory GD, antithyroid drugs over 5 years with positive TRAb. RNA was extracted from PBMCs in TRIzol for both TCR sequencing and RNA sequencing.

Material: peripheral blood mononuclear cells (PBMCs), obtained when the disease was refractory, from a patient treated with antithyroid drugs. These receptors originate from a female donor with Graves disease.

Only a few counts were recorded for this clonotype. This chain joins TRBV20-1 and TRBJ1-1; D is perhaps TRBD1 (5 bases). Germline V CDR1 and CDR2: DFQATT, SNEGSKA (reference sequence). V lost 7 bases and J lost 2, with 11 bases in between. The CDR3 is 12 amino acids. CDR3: CSVKQGNTEAFF. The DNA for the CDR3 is TGCAGTGTCAAGCAGGGTAACACTGAAGCTTTCTTT.

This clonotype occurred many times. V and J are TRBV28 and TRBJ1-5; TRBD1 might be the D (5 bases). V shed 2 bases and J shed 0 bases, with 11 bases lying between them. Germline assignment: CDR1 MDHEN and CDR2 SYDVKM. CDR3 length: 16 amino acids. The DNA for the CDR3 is TGTGCCAGCAGTTTACTTGTGACAGTTAGCAATCAGCCCCAGCATTTT. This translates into CASSLLVTVSNQPQHF.

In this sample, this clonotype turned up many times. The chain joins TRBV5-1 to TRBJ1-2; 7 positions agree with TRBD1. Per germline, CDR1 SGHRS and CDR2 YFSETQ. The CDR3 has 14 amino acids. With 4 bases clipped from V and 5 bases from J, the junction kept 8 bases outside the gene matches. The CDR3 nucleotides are TGCGCCAGCAGCGGAACAGGGGTGGAGTATGGCTACACCTTC. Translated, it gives CASSGTGVEYGYTF.

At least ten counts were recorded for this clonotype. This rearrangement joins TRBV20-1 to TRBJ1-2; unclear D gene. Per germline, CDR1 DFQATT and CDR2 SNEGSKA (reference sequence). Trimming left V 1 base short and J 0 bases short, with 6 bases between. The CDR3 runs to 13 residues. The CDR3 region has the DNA TGCAGTGCTAGAGGCGACACTAACTATGGCTACACCTTC. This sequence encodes CSARGDTNYGYTF.

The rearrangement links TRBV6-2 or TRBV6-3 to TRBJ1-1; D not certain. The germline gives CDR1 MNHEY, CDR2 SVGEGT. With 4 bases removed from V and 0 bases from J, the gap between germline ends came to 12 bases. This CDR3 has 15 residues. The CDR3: CASSSGRRMNTEAFF. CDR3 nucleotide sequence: TGTGCCAGCAGTTCTGGGCGCCGAATGAACACTGAAGCTTTCTTT.

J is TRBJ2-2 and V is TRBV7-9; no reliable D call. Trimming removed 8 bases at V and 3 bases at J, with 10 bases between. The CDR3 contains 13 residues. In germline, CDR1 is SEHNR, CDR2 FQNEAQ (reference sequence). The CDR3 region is CASFQVDTGELFF. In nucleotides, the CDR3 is TGTGCCAGCTTCCAGGTAGACACCGGGGAGCTGTTTTTT.

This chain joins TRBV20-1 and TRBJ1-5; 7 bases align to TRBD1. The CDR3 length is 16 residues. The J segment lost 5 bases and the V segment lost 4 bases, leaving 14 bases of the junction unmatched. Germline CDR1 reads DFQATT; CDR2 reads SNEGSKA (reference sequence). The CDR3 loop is CSANDRAQARYQPQHF. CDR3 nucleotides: TGCAGTGCTAACGACAGGGCCCAAGCCAGGTATCAGCCCCAGCATTTT.

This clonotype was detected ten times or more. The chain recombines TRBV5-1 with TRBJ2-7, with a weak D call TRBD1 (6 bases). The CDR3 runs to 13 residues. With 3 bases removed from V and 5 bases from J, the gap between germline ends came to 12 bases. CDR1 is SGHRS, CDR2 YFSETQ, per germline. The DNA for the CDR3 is TGCGCCAGCAGCTCAACAGGGTCCCACGAGCAGTACTTC. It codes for CASSSTGSHEQYF.

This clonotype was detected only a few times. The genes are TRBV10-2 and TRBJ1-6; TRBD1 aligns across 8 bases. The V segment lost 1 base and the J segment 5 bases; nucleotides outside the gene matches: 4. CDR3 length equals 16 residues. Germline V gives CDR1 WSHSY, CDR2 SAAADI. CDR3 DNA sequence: TGCGCCAGCAGTGAGTGGGACAGGAGGGATAATTCACCCCTCCACTTT. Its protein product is CASSEWDRRDNSPLHF.

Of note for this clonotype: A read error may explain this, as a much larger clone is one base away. The CDR3 DNA is TGTGCCAGCGGCTTGGGAGGAGGGAGAAACATTCAGTACTTC. This gives the protein CASGLGGGRNIQYF. This chain links TRBV5-6 with TRBJ2-4; perhaps TRBD2 as D (6 bases). CDR3 size: 14 residues. Germline V gives CDR1 SGHDT, CDR2 YYEEEE.

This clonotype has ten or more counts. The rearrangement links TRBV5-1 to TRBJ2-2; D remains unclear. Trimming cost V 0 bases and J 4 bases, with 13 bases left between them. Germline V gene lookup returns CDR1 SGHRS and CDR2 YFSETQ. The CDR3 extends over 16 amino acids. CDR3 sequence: CASSLAVGTGTGELFF. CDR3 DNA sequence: TGCGCCAGCAGCTTGGCCGTGGGCACCGGCACCGGGGAGCTGTTTTTT.

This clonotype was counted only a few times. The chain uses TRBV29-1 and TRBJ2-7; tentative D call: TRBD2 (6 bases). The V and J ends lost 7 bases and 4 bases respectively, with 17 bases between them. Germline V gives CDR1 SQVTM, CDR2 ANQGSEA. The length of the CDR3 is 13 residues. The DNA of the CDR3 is TGCAGCGCAGGAGGAGGGGACGGGTACGAGCAGTACTTC. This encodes CSAGGGDGYEQYF.

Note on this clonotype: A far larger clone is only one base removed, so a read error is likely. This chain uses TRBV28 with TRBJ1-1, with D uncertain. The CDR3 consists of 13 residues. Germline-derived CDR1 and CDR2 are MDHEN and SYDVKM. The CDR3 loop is CTSSLSENTEAFF. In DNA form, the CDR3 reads TGTACCAGCAGTTTATCAGAGAACACTGAAGCTTTCTTT.

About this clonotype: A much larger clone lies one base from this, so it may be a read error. This CDR3 reads CASSLGSWLGVLFF. CDR3 DNA: TGTGCCAGCAGCTTAGGGTCGTGGTTAGGGGTGCTGTTTTTT. The V and J genes are TRBV7-2 and TRBJ2-2; possibly TRBD1 for D (5 bases). The CDR3 is 14 amino acids. Germline-derived CDR1 and CDR2 are SGHTA and FQGNSA.

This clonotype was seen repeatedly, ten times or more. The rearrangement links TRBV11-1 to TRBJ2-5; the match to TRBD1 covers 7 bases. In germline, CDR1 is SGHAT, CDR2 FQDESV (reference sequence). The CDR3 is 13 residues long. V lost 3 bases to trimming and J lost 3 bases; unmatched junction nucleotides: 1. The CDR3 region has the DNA TGTGCCAGCAGCTTCACAGGGGAAGAGACCCAGTACTTC. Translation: CASSFTGEETQYF.

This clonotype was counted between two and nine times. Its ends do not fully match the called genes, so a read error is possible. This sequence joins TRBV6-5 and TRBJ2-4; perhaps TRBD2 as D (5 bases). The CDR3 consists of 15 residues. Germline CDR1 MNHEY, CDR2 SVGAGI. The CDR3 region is CASRYSVSGLDIQYF. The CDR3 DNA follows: TGTGCCAGCCGTTACTCGGTGTCGGGATTAGACATTCAGTACTTC.

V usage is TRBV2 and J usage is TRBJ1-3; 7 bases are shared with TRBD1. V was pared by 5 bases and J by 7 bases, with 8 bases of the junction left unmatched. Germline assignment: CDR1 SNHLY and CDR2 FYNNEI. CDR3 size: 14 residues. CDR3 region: CASSREDRRNTIYF. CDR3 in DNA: TGTGCCAGCAGTCGAGAGGACAGGCGGAACACCATATATTTT.

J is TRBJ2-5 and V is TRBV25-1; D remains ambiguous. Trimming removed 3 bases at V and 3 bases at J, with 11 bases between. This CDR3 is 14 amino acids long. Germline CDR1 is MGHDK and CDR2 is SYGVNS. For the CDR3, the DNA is TGTGCCAGCAGTGAGTTGGGAACAGAAGAGACCCAGTACTTC. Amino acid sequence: CASSELGTEETQYF.

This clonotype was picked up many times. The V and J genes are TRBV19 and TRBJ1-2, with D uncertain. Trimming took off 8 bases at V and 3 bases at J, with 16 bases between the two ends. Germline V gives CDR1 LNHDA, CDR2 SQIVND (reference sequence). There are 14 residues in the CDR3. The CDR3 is CASSRTRRDYGYTF. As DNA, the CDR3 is TGTGCCAGTTCTCGGACGAGGCGGGACTATGGCTACACCTTC.

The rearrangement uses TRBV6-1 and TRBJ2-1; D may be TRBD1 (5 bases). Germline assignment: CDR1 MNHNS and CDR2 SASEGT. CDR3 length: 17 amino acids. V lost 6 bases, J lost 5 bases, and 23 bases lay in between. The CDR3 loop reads CASSWGGGAAIHNEQFF. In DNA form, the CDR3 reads TGTGCCAGCAGCTGGGGCGGTGGGGCAGCCATCCACAATGAGCAGTTCTTC.

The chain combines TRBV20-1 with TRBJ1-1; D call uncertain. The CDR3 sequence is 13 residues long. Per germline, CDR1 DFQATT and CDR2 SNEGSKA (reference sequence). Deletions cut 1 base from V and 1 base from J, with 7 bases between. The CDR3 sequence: CSARVPENTEAFF. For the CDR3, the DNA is TGCAGTGCTAGAGTGCCGGAGAACACTGAAGCTTTCTTT.